What follows are 3 T cell receptor beta chains derived from one specimen sequenced in a study of shared clonotypes between healthy human individuals. Naive CD8 cells were CD45RO-negative, positively selected for CCR7, excluding terminally differentiated effector memory CD45RA+ cells. Clones were sequenced by immunoSEQ multiplex PCR, and TCRdb holds only the in-frame ones, with some missing. The sample shows hundreds of thousands of clones, around 96% of them seen only once. The sequenced sample consisted of naive CD8+ T cells sorted from blood. The receptors were sampled from a young woman in good health.

The rearrangement uses TRBV18 and TRBJ2-7; D tentatively reads TRBD1 or TRBD2 (5 bases each). The V gene lost 2 bases and the J gene lost 3 bases, with 11 bases spanning the gap. The CDR3 is made up of 14 amino acids. Germline V CDR1 and CDR2: KGHSH, LQKENI. The CDR3 here is CASSPGAGGYEQYF. CDR3 sequence (DNA): TGTGCCAGCTCACCAGGGGCAGGAGGCTACGAGCAGTACTTC.

The chain's CDR3 is CASSEWVDYEQYF. Written as DNA, the CDR3 is TGTGCCAGCAGTGAATGGGTCGACTACGAGCAGTACTTC. The chain employs TRBV6-1 and TRBJ2-7; D is undetermined. The length of the CDR3 is 13 residues. Germline V gene lookup returns CDR1 MNHNS and CDR2 SASEGT. V lost 2 bases and J 3 bases, leaving 8 bases between the germline ends.

The V call is TRBV10-1, the J call TRBJ2-1; 12 bases agree with TRBD2. In germline, CDR1 is WNHNN, CDR2 SYGVQD (reference sequence). The length of the CDR3 is 16 residues. The J segment lost 0 bases and the V segment lost 6 bases, leaving 3 bases of the junction unmatched. CDR3 protein: CASSKGLAGSYNEQFF. Here the CDR3 DNA reads TGCGCCAGCAGCAAGGGACTAGCGGGCTCCTACAATGAGCAGTTCTTC.